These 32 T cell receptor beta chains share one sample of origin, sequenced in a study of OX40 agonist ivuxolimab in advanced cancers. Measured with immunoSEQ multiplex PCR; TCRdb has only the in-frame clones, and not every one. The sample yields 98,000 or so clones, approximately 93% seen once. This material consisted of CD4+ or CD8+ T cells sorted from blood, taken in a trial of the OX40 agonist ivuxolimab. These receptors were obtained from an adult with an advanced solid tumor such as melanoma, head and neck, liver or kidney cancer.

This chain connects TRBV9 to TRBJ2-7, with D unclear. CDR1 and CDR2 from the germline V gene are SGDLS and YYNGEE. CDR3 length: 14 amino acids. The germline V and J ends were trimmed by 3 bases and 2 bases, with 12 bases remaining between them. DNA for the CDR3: TGTGCCAGCAGCGCCGTAACGGGCCCCTACGAGCAGTACTTC. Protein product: CASSAVTGPYEQYF.

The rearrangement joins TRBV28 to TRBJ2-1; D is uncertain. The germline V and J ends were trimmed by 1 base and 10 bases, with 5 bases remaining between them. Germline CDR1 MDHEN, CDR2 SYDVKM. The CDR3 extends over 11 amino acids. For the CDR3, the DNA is TGTGCCAGCAGTTTATCTAGGGAGCAGTTCTTC. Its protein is CASSLSREQFF.

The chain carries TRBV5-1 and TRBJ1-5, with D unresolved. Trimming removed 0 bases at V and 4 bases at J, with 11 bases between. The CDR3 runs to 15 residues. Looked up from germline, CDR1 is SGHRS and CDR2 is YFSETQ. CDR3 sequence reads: CASSLEGIENQPQHF. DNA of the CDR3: TGCGCCAGCAGCTTGGAAGGGATCGAGAATCAGCCCCAGCATTTT.

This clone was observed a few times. CDR3 region: CASSLRDIQYF. The CDR3 bases are TGTGCCAGCAGTTTACGGGACATTCAGTACTTC. This chain joins TRBV28 and TRBJ2-4; unclear D gene. CDR1 is MDHEN, CDR2 SYDVKM, per germline. Between the trimmed V and J ends, which lost 2 bases and 8 bases, there was a span of 4 bases. The CDR3 totals 11 residues. The full variable domain, rest sourced from reference TRBV28 and TRBJ2-4, is DVKVTQSSRYLVKRTGEKVFLECVQDMDHENMFWYRQDPGLGLRLIYFSYDVKMKEKGDIPEGYSVSREKKERFSLILESASTNQTSMYLCASSLRDIQYFGAGTRLSVL.

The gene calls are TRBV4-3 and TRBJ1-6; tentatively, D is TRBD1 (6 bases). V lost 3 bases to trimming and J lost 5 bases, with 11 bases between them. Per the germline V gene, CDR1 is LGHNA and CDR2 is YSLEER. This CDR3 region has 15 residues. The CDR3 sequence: CASSQAGQHNSPLHF. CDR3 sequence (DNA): TGCGCCAGCAGCCAGGCGGGACAACATAATTCACCCCTCCACTTT.

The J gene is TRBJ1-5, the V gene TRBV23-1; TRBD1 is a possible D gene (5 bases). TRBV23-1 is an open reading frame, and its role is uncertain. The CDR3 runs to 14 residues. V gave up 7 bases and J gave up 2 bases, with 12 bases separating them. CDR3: CASTRGGGNQPQHF. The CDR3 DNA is TGCGCCAGCACCCGTGGGGGGGGCAATCAGCCCCAGCATTTT.

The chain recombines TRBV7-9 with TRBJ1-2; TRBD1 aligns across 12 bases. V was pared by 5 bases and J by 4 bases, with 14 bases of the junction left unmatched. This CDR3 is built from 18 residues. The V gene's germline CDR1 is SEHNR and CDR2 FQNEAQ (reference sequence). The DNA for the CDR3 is TGTGCCAGCAGCGAGATTCCCGGGACAGGGGGCCAGACCTATGGCTACACCTTC. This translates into CASSEIPGTGGQTYGYTF.

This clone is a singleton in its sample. This chain's CDR3 is CASSLAPTSGSLDTQYF. CDR3 DNA sequence: TGTGCCAGCAGCTTAGCCCCCACTAGCGGGAGCCTGGATACGCAGTATTTT. The rearrangement uses TRBV7-9 and TRBJ2-3; 11 nucleotides align to TRBD2. Germline V lookup: CDR1 SEHNR, CDR2 FQNEAQ (reference sequence). J lost 6 bases, V lost 0 bases, and 8 bases had no gene match. The CDR3 is 17 residues long.

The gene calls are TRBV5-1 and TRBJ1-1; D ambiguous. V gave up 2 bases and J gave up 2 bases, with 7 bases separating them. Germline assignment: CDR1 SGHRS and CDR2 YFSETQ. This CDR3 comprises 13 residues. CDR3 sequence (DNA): TGCGCCAGCAGCTTTTACGGCAACACTGAAGCTTTCTTT. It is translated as CASSFYGNTEAFF.

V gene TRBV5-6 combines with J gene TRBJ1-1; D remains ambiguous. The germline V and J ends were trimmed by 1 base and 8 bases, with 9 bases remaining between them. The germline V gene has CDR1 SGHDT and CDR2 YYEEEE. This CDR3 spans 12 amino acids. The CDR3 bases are TGTGCCAGCAGCTTGCCCCGCCGGGAAGCTTTCTTT. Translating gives CASSLPRREAFF.

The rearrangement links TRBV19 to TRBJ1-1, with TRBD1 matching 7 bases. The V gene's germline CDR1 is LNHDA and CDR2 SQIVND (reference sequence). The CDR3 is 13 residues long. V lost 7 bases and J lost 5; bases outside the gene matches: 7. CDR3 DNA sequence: TGTGCCAGTAAGGAGGGGGCAAATACTGAAGCTTTCTTT. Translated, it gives CASKEGANTEAFF.

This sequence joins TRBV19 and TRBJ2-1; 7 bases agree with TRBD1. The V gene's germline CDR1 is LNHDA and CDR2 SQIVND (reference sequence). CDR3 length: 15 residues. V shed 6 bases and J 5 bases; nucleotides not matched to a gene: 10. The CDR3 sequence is CASRKQGQLNNEQFF. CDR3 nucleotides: TGTGCCAGTAGGAAACAGGGGCAACTAAACAATGAGCAGTTCTTC. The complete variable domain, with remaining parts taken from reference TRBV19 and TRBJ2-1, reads DGGITQSPKYLFRKEGQNVTLSCEQNLNHDAMYWYRQDPGQGLRLIYYSQIVNDFQKGDIAEGYSVSREKKESFPLTVTSAQKNPTAFYLCASRKQGQLNNEQFFGPGTRLTVL.

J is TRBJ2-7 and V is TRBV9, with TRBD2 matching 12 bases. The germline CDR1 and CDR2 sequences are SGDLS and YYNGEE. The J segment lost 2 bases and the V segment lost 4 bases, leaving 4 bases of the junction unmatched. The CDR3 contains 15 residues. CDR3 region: CASSPSGRGPYEQYF. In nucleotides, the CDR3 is TGTGCCAGCAGCCCTAGCGGGAGGGGGCCCTACGAGCAGTACTTC.

This CDR3 is CASSLGGYGYTF. CDR3 DNA sequence: TGTGCCAGCAGCTTAGGGGGCTATGGCTACACCTTC. The chain joins TRBV7-2 to TRBJ1-2, with D unclear. Trimming took 1 base from V and 4 from J, leaving 4 bases between them. Germline loops: CDR1 SGHTA, CDR2 FQGNSA. CDR3 size: 12 residues.

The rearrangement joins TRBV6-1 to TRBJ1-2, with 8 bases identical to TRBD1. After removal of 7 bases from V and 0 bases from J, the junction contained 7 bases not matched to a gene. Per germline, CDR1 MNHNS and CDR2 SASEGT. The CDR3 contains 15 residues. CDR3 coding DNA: TGTGCCAGCATCGCCGGACAGGGAACTAACTATGGCTACACCTTC. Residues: CASIAGQGTNYGYTF.

CDR3 in DNA: TGTGCCAGCAGCCGGGACAGGGGCCAAGGCGAGCAGTACTTC. Amino acid sequence: CASSRDRGQGEQYF. The rearrangement links TRBV11-2 to TRBJ2-7; 10 nucleotides agree with TRBD1. Per the germline V gene, CDR1 is SGHAT and CDR2 is FQNNGV. Germline trimming cut 5 bases from V and 6 bases from J; bases unmatched to any gene: 7. The CDR3 contains 14 residues.

The CDR3 spells CASSSPDRGRGYEQFF. CDR3 nucleotides: TGTGCCAGCAGCAGCCCCGACAGGGGGCGCGGCTATGAGCAGTTCTTC. The V and J genes are TRBV7-6 and TRBJ2-1; 10 bases match TRBD1. Germline CDR1 SGHVS, CDR2 FNYEAQ. Trimming took 5 bases from V and 8 from J; bases not matched to a gene: 12. The CDR3 is 16 amino acids.

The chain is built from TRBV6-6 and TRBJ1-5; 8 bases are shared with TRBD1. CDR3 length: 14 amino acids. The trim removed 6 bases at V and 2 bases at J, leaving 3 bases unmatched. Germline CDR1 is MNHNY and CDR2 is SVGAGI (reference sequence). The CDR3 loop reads CASSRGQGNQPQHF. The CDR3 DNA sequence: TGTGCCAGCAGCCGGGGACAGGGCAATCAGCCCCAGCATTTT.

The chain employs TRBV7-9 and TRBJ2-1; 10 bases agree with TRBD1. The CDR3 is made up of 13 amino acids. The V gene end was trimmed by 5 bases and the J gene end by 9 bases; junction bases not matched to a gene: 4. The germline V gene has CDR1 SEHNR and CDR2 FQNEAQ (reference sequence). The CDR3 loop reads CASSQTGGGEQFF. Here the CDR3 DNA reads TGTGCCAGCAGCCAGACAGGGGGCGGTGAGCAGTTCTTC.

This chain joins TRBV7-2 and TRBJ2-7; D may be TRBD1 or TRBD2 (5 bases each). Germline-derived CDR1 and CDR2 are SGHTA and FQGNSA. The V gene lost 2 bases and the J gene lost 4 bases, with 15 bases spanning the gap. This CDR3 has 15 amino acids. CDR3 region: CASSLYRDGMYEQYF. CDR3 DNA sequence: TGTGCCAGCAGCTTATACCGGGACGGAATGTACGAGCAGTACTTC.

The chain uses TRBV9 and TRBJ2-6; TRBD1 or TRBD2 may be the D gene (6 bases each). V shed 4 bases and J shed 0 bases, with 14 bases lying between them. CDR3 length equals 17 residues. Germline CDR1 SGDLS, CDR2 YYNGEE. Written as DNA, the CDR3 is TGTGCCAGCAGCCCGGGGGCGGGCCCCTCTGGGGCCAACGTCCTGACTTTC. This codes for CASSPGAGPSGANVLTF.

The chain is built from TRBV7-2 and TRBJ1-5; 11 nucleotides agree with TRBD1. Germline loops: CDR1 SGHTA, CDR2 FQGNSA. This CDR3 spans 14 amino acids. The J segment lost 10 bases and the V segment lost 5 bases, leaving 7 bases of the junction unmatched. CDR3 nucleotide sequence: TGTGCCAGCAGCCCCCGGACAGGGGGCCAACCCCAGCATTTT. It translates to CASSPRTGGQPQHF.

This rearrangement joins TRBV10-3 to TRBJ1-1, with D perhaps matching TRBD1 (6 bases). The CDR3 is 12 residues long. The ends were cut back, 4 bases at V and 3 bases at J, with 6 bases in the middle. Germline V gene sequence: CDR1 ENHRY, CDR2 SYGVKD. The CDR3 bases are TGTGCCATCAGTGGGACAGACACTGAAGCTTTCTTT. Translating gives CAISGTDTEAFF.

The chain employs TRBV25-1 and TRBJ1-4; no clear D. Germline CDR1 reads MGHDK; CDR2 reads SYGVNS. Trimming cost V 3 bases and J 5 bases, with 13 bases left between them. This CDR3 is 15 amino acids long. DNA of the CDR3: TGTGCCAGCAGTGAGGGCCGTGTATGGAATGAAAAACTGTTTTTT. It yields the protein CASSEGRVWNEKLFF.

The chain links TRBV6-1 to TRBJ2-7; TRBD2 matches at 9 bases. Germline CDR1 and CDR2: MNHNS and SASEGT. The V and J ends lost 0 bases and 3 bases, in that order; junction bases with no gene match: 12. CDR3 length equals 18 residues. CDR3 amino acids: CASSEALPFRGGGYEQYF. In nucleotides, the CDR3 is TGTGCCAGCAGTGAAGCGCTTCCCTTCCGCGGGGGGGGCTACGAGCAGTACTTC.

The CDR3 protein is CAPAVGRESNQGTETQYF. The CDR3 DNA reads as TGTGCCCCTGCGGTGGGGAGGGAGTCTAACCAAGGAACGGAGACCCAGTACTTC. The chain has TRBV28 and TRBJ2-5; 7 bases agree with TRBD2. With V trimmed by 11 bases and J by 5 bases, 26 bases remained unmatched. Germline CDR1 and CDR2: MDHEN and SYDVKM. The CDR3 is 18 amino acids. Combining the CDR3 with reference TRBV28 and TRBJ2-5 gives the whole variable domain DVKVTQSSRYLVKRTGEKVFLECVQDMDHENMFWYRQDPGLGLRLIYFSYDVKMKEKGDIPEGYSVSREKKERFSLILESASTNQTSMYLCAPAVGRESNQGTETQYFGPGTRLLVL.

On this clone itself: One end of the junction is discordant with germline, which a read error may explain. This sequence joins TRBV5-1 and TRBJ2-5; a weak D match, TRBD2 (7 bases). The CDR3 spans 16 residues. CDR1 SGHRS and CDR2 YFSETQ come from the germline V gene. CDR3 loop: CASRHVSGGETPTEDF. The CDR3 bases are TGCGCCAGCAGACATGTCTCGGGGGGCGAAACGCCGACCGAGGACTTC.

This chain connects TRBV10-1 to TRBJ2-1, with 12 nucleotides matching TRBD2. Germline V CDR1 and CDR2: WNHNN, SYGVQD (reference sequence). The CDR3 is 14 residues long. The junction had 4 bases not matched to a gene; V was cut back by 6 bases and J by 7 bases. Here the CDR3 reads CASSPGTSGNEQFF. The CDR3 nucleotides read TGCGCCAGCAGCCCAGGGACTAGCGGGAATGAGCAGTTCTTC.

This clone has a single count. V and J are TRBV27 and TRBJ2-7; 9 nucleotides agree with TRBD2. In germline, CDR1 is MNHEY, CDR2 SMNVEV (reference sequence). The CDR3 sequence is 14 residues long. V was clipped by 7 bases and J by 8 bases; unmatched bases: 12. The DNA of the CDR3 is TGTGCCAGCACCACAAGCGGGGGGCCTAATAAGCAGTACTTC. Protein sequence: CASTTSGGPNKQYF.

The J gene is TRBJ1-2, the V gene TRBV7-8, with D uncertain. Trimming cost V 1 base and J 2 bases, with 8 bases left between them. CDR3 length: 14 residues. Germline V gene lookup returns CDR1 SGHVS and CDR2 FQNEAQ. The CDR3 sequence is CASSLVPLNYGYTF. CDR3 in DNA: TGTGCCAGCAGCTTAGTTCCCTTAAACTATGGCTACACCTTC.

The CDR3 DNA follows: TGTGCCAGCAGCTTAGTCCGACAGGGAGTAACAGATACGCAGTATTTT. Residues: CASSLVRQGVTDTQYF. The chain couples TRBV7-2 to TRBJ2-3, with 7 bases matching TRBD1. This CDR3 is built from 16 residues. Germline lookup yields CDR1 SGHTA and CDR2 FQGNSA. J was trimmed by 3 bases and V by 1 base; bases with no gene match: 7. Full variable domain (remainder filled in from reference TRBV7-2 and TRBJ2-3): GAGVSQSPSNKVTEKGKDVELRCDPISGHTALYWYRQSLGQGLEFLIYFQGNSAPDKSGLPSDRFSAERTGGSVSTLTIQRTQQEDSAVYLCASSLVRQGVTDTQYFGPGTRLTVL.

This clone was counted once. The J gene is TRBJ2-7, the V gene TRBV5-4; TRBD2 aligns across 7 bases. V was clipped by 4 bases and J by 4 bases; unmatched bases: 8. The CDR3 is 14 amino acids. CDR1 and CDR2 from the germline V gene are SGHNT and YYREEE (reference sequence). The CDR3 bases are TGTGCCAGCAGCGGGACGGGACTAAAATACGAGCAGTACTTC. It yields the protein CASSGTGLKYEQYF.